The 31 T cell receptor beta chains listed next were all sequenced from one sample in a study of response to subunit inactivated influenza vaccine. TCRdb itself ran the RT-PCR reads through MiXCR, one entry per CDR3 protein. The data show under 850,000 distinct CDR3 sequences, 15% to 20% seen once. Specimen: PBMCs from blood, collected roughly 5 days after vaccination. These receptors came from a man aged 50-60 years who received an inactivated influenza vaccine.

The genes are TRBV4-1 and TRBJ2-6, with D possibly being TRBD1 (6 bases). This CDR3 is 21 amino acids long. V was clipped by 0 bases and J by 0 bases, with 21 bases between them. Germline V gene sequence: CDR1 MGHRA, CDR2 YSYEKL. The CDR3 region is CASSQEYRVMRRTSGANVLTF. For the CDR3, the DNA is TGCGCCAGCAGCCAAGAGTACAGGGTGATGCGGCGAACCTCTGGGGCCAACGTCCTGACTTTC.

In its sample, this clonotype was seen many times. The V call is TRBV25-1, the J call TRBJ2-2; no clear D. Trimming removed 5 bases from V and 3 bases from J, with 16 bases in between. Germline V gives CDR1 MGHDK, CDR2 SYGVNS. The CDR3 totals 16 residues. The CDR3 loop reads CASSREATGDTGELFF. The CDR3 DNA reads as TGTGCCAGCAGTAGAGAGGCAACGGGCGACACCGGGGAGCTGTTTTTT.

The rearrangement links TRBV4-1 to TRBJ2-5, with TRBD2 identical over 10 bases. Losses at the gene ends were 4 bases for V and 2 bases for J; bases not matched to a gene: 10. In germline, CDR1 is MGHRA, CDR2 YSYEKL. The CDR3 consists of 17 residues. The CDR3 region has the DNA TGCGCCAGCAGCCGCCTGCTAGCGGGGGTACCTCAAGAGACCCAGTACTTC. Translation: CASSRLLAGVPQETQYF.

Only a few counts were recorded for this clonotype. The chain combines TRBV5-1 with TRBJ2-5; the D gene is possibly TRBD1 (6 bases). The CDR3 has 14 residues. Germline CDR1 SGHRS, CDR2 YFSETQ. V was clipped by 6 bases and J by 3 bases, with 15 bases between them. CDR3 region: CASKGDKGKETQYF. The CDR3 DNA reads as TGCGCCAGCAAGGGGGACAAGGGAAAAGAGACCCAGTACTTC.

This clonotype was counted between two and nine times. The rearrangement links TRBV24-1 to TRBJ2-7; TRBD1 agrees at 7 bases. The V segment lost 2 bases and the J segment 2 bases; nucleotides outside the gene matches: 11. Germline CDR1 reads KGHDR; CDR2 reads SFDVKD. The CDR3 has 17 residues. The CDR3 nucleotides are TGTGCCACCAGTGATTACTATGGACAGGAGCCTGCCTACGAGCAGTACTTC. It codes for CATSDYYGQEPAYEQYF.

The gene calls are TRBV14 and TRBJ2-1; D is ambiguous. The CDR3 totals 12 residues. Between the trimmed V and J ends, which lost 3 bases and 13 bases, there was a span of 13 bases. Per the germline V gene, CDR1 is SGHDN and CDR2 is FVKESK. Here the CDR3 DNA reads TGTGCCAGCAGCCAGAGCACACACAGCCAGTTCTTC. Translated, it gives CASSQSTHSQFF.

This rearrangement joins TRBV5-1 to TRBJ1-1; a weak D match, TRBD1 (6 bases). V was pared by 6 bases and J by 2 bases, with 14 bases between. The V gene's germline CDR1 is SGHRS and CDR2 YFSETQ. This CDR3 spans 14 amino acids. CDR3 in amino acids: CASTPLGTNTEAFF. CDR3 bases: TGCGCCAGCACCCCCCTTGGGACAAACACTGAAGCTTTCTTT.

This sequence joins TRBV20-1 and TRBJ2-7; D remains unclear. CDR3 size: 15 residues. Germline CDR1 is DFQATT and CDR2 is SNEGSKA (reference sequence). The V gene lost 5 bases and the J gene lost 7 bases, with 24 bases spanning the gap. The DNA of the CDR3 is TGCAGTGCTCGCCCCCGCCTAGTAGGTCTTGGGGAGCAGTACTTC. It specifies CSARPRLVGLGEQYF.

This clonotype was picked up many times. The gene calls are TRBV5-1 and TRBJ2-1; 9 bases agree with TRBD1. The junction had 9 bases not matched to a gene; V was cut back by 4 bases and J by 13 bases. Germline CDR1 is SGHRS and CDR2 is YFSETQ. The CDR3 consists of 13 residues. The CDR3: CASSVPGQGTQFF. The CDR3 nucleotides read TGCGCCAGCAGCGTACCGGGACAGGGCACACAGTTCTTC.

This clonotype turned up a few times. The V gene is TRBV10-3, the J gene TRBJ2-3; possibly TRBD1 or TRBD2 for D (5 bases each). The CDR3 extends over 15 amino acids. Germline lookup yields CDR1 ENHRY and CDR2 SYGVKD. Trimming took 3 bases from V and 2 from J, leaving 12 bases between them. The CDR3 nucleotides read TGTGCCATCAGTGATGATGGGACCCTCACAGATACGCAGTATTTT. It translates to CAISDDGTLTDTQYF.

The genes are TRBV9 and TRBJ1-2, with a weak D call TRBD1 (6 bases). Trimming removed 0 bases at V and 7 bases at J, with 13 bases between. From germline, CDR1 is SGDLS and CDR2 YYNGEE. This CDR3 comprises 14 residues. CDR3 nucleotide sequence: TGTGCCAGCAGCGTAGCTTCAGGGGCCGGTGGCTACACCTTC. Translating it yields CASSVASGAGGYTF.

The chain carries TRBV20-1 and TRBJ1-1, with a possible D match to TRBD1 (5 bases). The CDR3 is made up of 13 amino acids. Trimming took 7 bases from V and 3 from J, leaving 15 bases between them. Per germline, CDR1 DFQATT and CDR2 SNEGSKA (reference sequence). CDR3 coding DNA: TGCAGTGTAAGGGGCAGGGTTCACACTGAAGCTTTCTTT. Translation: CSVRGRVHTEAFF.

The chain recombines TRBV11-2 with TRBJ2-2; perhaps TRBD1 as D (6 bases). The CDR3 loop spans 15 amino acids. V lost 1 base and J lost 3, with 9 bases in between. Germline lookup yields CDR1 SGHAT and CDR2 FQNNGV. CDR3 DNA: TGTGCCAGCAGCTTAGCAACAGGGTACACCGGGGAGCTGTTTTTT. Protein sequence: CASSLATGYTGELFF.

This chain uses TRBV5-1 with TRBJ1-2; D is uncertain. The CDR3 has 11 residues. Germline V CDR1 and CDR2: SGHRS, YFSETQ. Trimming stripped 4 bases from V and 10 bases from J, with 11 bases between. CDR3 coding DNA: TGCGCCAGCAGCGGCGAAGGCCTCTACACCTTC. Its translation is CASSGEGLYTF.

This clonotype was found a few times. V usage is TRBV12-3 or TRBV12-4 and J usage is TRBJ2-3; D gene ambiguous. V dropped 3 bases and J dropped 0 bases, with 13 bases sitting between them. This CDR3 is built from 16 residues. The CDR3 loop reads CASSFWQTRSTDTQYF. In DNA form, the CDR3 reads TGTGCCAGCAGTTTTTGGCAAACCCGTAGCACAGATACGCAGTATTTT.

In DNA, the CDR3 is TGTGCCAGCACTTTAGTGGGAGCCCTCTCTGGGGCCAACGTCCTGACTTTC. This sequence encodes CASTLVGALSGANVLTF. The J gene is TRBJ2-6, the V gene TRBV6-5, with D possibly being TRBD2 (5 bases). Germline loops: CDR1 MNHEY, CDR2 SVGAGI. The CDR3 is 17 residues long. With 7 bases removed from V and 0 bases from J, the gap between germline ends came to 16 bases.

This clonotype was seen ten or more times. The V and J genes are TRBV5-1 and TRBJ1-1; maybe TRBD1 (5 bases). The CDR3 is 15 residues long. CDR1 is SGHRS and CDR2 is YFSETQ in the germline V gene. Trimming left V 5 bases short and J 1 base short, with 15 bases between. CDR3 sequence reads: CASRHTGTQNTEAFF. The CDR3 nucleotides are TGCGCCAGCAGACATACCGGGACCCAGAACACTGAAGCTTTCTTT.

The V call is TRBV24-1, the J call TRBJ1-1, with 8 bases fitting TRBD1. The junction had 4 bases not matched to a gene; V was cut back by 7 bases and J by 4 bases. Germline assignment: CDR1 KGHDR and CDR2 SFDVKD. The CDR3 runs 13 residues. The CDR3 nucleotides read TGTGCCACCAGACAGGGGGGATCCACTGAAGCTTTCTTT. It yields the protein CATRQGGSTEAFF.

V gene TRBV6-2 or TRBV6-3 combines with J gene TRBJ1-5, with D possibly being TRBD1 (5 bases). V lost 6 bases and J 2 bases, leaving 11 bases between the germline ends. Germline loops: CDR1 MNHEY, CDR2 SVGEGT. This CDR3 comprises 14 residues. This CDR3 is CASSPGNRNQPQHF. The CDR3 DNA reads TGTGCCAGCAGCCCAGGGAATCGCAATCAGCCCCAGCATTTT.

This clonotype was counted a few times. The chain recombines TRBV7-8 with TRBJ2-7, with TRBD2 identical over 7 bases. The CDR3 covers 19 residues. CDR1 and CDR2 from the germline V gene are SGHVS and FQNEAQ. Trimming at V came to 1 base and at J to 5 bases, leaving 20 bases not matched to a gene. The CDR3, as DNA: TGTGCCAGCAGCTTAGTGTCTTCGGGTTGGAGTTCTAGCGGACACGAGCAGTACTTC. Its translation is CASSLVSSGWSSSGHEQYF.

The genes are TRBV25-1 and TRBJ2-7; TRBD1 matches at 7 bases. V lost 8 bases and J lost 1; bases outside the gene matches: 5. The CDR3 runs to 13 residues. Germline V gene sequence: CDR1 MGHDK, CDR2 SYGVNS. In DNA form, the CDR3 reads TGTGCCAGCCTCGGGACAGATTCCTACGAGCAGTACTTC. Residues: CASLGTDSYEQYF.

This clonotype has a count of ten or more. This chain links TRBV29-1 with TRBJ1-1, with 8 positions matching TRBD1. After removal of 3 bases from V and 3 bases from J, the junction contained 3 bases not matched to a gene. Germline V gene data show CDR1 as SQVTM and CDR2 as ANQGSEA. CDR3 length: 13 residues. Here the CDR3 DNA reads TGCAGCGTTGATCTGACAGGGGACACTGAAGCTTTCTTT. Encoded protein: CSVDLTGDTEAFF.

The CDR3 DNA reads TGTGCCAGCAGTTTTGGACAGGGGCGTTCTGGGGCCAACGTCCTGACTTTC. This sequence encodes CASSFGQGRSGANVLTF. This sequence joins TRBV12-3 or TRBV12-4 and TRBJ2-6; 9 bases match TRBD1. The CDR3 runs 17 residues. Trimming removed 3 bases from V and 1 base from J; junction bases left unmatched: 4.

This clonotype was counted at least ten times. This chain connects TRBV12-3 or TRBV12-4 to TRBJ1-5; D possibly corresponds to TRBD1 (6 bases). The V and J ends lost 4 bases and 6 bases respectively, with 7 bases between them. This CDR3 comprises 12 residues. CDR3 in amino acids: CASSSRGQPQHF. The CDR3 bases are TGTGCCAGCAGTTCCAGGGGTCAGCCCCAGCATTTT.

This clonotype was counted between two and nine times. V usage is TRBV28 and J usage is TRBJ1-2, with D possibly TRBD1 on 5 matching bases. V shed 11 bases and J shed 10 bases, with 14 bases lying between them. The CDR3 has 10 residues. Germline-derived CDR1 and CDR2 are MDHEN and SYDVKM. CDR3: CASGALDYTF. DNA of the CDR3: TGTGCCTCCGGGGCTCTCGACTACACCTTC.

This clonotype was picked up many times. CDR3 sequence: CASSQGTGGNEQFF. CDR3 DNA: TGTGCCAGCAGTCAGGGGACAGGGGGCAATGAGCAGTTCTTC. This sequence joins TRBV6-1 and TRBJ2-1; 11 nucleotides agree with TRBD1. This CDR3 comprises 14 residues. V trimming: 5 bases; J trimming: 6 bases; junction bases outside the gene matches: 3. CDR1 is MNHNS, CDR2 SASEGT, per germline.

The chain links TRBV5-1 to TRBJ2-2; TRBD1 aligns across 7 bases. The junction had 4 bases not matched to a gene; V was cut back by 1 base and J by 1 base. Germline CDR1 SGHRS, CDR2 YFSETQ. The length of the CDR3 is 16 residues. The CDR3 DNA follows: TGCGCCAGCAGCTTGACGGGACAGAAGAACACCGGGGAGCTGTTTTTT. It specifies CASSLTGQKNTGELFF. Filled out from reference TRBV5-1 and TRBJ2-2, the complete variable domain reads KAGVTQTPRYLIKTRGQQVTLSCSPISGHRSVSWYQQTPGQGLQFLFEYFSETQRNKGNFPGRFSGRQFSNSRSEMNVSTLELGDSALYLCASSLTGQKNTGELFFGEGSRLTVL.

This clonotype was recorded many times. The V and J genes are TRBV6-4 and TRBJ2-3; D perhaps matches TRBD2 (7 bases). Germline lookup yields CDR1 MRHNA and CDR2 SNTAGT. The V gene lost 2 bases and the J gene lost 2 bases, with 8 bases spanning the gap. There are 14 residues in the CDR3. In DNA, the CDR3 is TGTGCCAGCAGTGACGGGGGGGCCACAGATACGCAGTATTTT. Residues: CASSDGGATDTQYF.

The V gene is TRBV20-1, the J gene TRBJ2-7; 7 nucleotides line up with TRBD1. The trim removed 6 bases at V and 2 bases at J, leaving 7 bases unmatched. This CDR3 contains 13 residues. Germline V gives CDR1 DFQATT, CDR2 SNEGSKA (reference sequence). CDR3 sequence: CSAAGTETYEQYF. CDR3 nucleotide sequence: TGCAGTGCAGCCGGGACAGAGACCTACGAGCAGTACTTC.

This chain uses TRBV7-9 with TRBJ2-1, with 10 bases lining up with TRBD1. Germline-derived CDR1 and CDR2 are SEHNR and FQNEAQ (reference sequence). The CDR3 has 15 amino acids. The junction had 9 bases not matched to a gene; V was cut back by 3 bases and J by 10 bases. This CDR3 reads CASSFDRGPWSEQFF. The DNA of the CDR3 is TGTGCCAGCAGCTTTGACAGGGGGCCATGGTCGGAGCAGTTCTTC.

This clonotype was counted a few times. The V call is TRBV7-9, the J call TRBJ1-4; no clear D gene. V lost 5 bases to trimming and J lost 8 bases, with 9 bases between them. The V gene's germline CDR1 is SEHNR and CDR2 FQNEAQ (reference sequence). The length of the CDR3 is 12 residues. The CDR3 region has the DNA TGTGCCAGCAGCCCCCGTCCGGAAAAACTGTTTTTT. Protein: CASSPRPEKLFF. Supplemented by reference TRBV7-9 and TRBJ1-4, the full variable domain reads DTGVSQNPRHKITKRGQNVTFRCDPISEHNRLYWYRQTLGQGPEFLTYFQNEAQLEKSRLLSDRFSAERPKGSFSTLEIQRTEQGDSAMYLCASSPRPEKLFFGSGTQLSVL.